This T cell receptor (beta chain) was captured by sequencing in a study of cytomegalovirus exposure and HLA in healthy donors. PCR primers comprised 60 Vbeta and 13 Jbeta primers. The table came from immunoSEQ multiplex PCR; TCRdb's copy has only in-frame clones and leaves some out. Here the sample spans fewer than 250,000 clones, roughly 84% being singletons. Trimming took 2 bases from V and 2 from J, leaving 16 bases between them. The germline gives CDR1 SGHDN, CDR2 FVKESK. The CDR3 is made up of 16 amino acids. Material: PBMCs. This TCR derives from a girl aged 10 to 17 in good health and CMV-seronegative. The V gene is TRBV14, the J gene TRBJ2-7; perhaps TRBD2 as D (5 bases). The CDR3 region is CASSQRRGSPTYEQYF. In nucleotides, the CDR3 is TGTGCCAGCAGCCAACGAAGAGGGAGTCCCACCTACGAGCAGTACTTC.